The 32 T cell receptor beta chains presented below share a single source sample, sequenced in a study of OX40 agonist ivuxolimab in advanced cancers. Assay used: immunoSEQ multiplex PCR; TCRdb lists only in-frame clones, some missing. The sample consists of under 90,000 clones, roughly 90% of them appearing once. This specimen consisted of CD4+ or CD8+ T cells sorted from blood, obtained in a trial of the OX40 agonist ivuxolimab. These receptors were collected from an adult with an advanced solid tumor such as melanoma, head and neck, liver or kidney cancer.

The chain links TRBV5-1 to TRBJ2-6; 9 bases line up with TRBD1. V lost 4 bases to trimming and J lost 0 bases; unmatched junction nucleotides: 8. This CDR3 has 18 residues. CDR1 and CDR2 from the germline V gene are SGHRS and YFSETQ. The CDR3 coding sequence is TGCGCCAGCAGCCTACGGGACAGGGCCGTCTCTGGGGCCAACGTCCTGACTTTC. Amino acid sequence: CASSLRDRAVSGANVLTF.

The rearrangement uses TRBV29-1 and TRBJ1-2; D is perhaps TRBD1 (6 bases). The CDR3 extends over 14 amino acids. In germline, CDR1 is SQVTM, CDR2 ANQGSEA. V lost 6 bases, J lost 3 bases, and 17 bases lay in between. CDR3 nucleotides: TGCAGCGTCCTAGACAGGCCGACATACTATGGCTACACCTTC. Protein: CSVLDRPTYYGYTF.

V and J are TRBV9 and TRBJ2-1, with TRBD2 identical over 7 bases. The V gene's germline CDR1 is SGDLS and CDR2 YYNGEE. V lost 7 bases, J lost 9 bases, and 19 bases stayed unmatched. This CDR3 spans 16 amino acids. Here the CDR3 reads CASAGYTGGRTSEQFF. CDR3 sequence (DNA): TGTGCCAGCGCGGGATACACGGGAGGACGAACCAGTGAGCAGTTCTTC.

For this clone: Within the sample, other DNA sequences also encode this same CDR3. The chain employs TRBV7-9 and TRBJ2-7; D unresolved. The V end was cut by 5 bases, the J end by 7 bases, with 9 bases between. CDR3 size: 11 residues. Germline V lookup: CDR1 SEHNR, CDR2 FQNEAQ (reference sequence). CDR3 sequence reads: CASSRMGEQYF. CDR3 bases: TGTGCCAGCAGCCGTATGGGGGAGCAGTACTTC. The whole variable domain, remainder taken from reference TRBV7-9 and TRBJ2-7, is DTGVSQNPRHKITKRGQNVTFRCDPISEHNRLYWYRQTLGQGPEFLTYFQNEAQLEKSRLLSDRFSAERPKGSFSTLEIQRTEQGDSAMYLCASSRMGEQYFGPGTRLTVT.

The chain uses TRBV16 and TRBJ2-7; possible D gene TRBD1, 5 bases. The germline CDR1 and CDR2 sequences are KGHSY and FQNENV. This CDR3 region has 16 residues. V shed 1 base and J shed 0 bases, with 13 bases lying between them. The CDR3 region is CASSQYPQGFSYEQYF. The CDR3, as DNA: TGTGCCAGCAGCCAATATCCCCAGGGTTTCTCCTACGAGCAGTACTTC. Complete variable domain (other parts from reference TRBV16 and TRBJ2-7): GEEVAQTPKHLVRGEGQKAKLYCAPIKGHSYVFWYQQVLKNEFKFLISFQNENVFDETGMPKERFSAKCLPNSPCSLEIQATKLEDSAVYFCASSQYPQGFSYEQYFGPGTRLTVT.

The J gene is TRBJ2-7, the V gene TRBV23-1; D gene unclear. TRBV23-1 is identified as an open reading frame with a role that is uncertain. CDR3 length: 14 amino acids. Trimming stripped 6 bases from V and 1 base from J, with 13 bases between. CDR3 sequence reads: CASRIRTASYEQYF. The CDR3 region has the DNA TGCGCCAGCAGAATAAGGACGGCTTCCTACGAGCAGTACTTC.

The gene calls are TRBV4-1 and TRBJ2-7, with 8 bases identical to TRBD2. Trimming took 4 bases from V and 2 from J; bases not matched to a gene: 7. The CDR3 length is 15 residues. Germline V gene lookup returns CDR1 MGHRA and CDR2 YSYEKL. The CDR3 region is CASSPQFSGTYEQYF. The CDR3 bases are TGCGCCAGCAGCCCACAATTTAGCGGGACCTACGAGCAGTACTTC.

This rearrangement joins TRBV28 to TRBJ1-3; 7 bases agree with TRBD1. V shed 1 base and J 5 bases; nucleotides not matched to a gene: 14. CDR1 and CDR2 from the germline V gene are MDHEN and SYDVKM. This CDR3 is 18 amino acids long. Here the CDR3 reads CASSLFGAQGTPRNTIYF. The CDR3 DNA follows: TGTGCCAGCAGTTTATTTGGGGCACAGGGGACTCCGAGAAACACCATATATTTT. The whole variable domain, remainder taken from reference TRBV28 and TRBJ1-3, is DVKVTQSSRYLVKRTGEKVFLECVQDMDHENMFWYRQDPGLGLRLIYFSYDVKMKEKGDIPEGYSVSREKKERFSLILESASTNQTSMYLCASSLFGAQGTPRNTIYFGEGSWLTVV.

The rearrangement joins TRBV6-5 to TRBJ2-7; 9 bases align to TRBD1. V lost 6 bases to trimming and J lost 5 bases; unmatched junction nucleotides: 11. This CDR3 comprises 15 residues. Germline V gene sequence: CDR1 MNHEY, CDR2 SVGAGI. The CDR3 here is CASRNRQGGYNEQYF. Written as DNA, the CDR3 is TGTGCCAGCAGGAACAGACAGGGGGGGTATAACGAGCAGTACTTC.

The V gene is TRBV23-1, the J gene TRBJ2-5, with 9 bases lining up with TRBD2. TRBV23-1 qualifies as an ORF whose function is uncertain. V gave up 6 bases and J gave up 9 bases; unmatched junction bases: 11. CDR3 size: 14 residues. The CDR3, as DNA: TGCGCCAGCAGGGGACTAGCAGCGGCTATTCCCCAGTACTTC. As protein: CASRGLAAAIPQYF.

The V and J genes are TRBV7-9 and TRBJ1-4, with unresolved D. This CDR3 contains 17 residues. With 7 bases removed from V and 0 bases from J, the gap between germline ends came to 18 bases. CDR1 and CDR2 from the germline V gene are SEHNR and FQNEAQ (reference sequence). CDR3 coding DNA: TGTGCCAGCAAAACAGAGGGCGGATTTACAACTAATGAAAAACTGTTTTTT. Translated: CASKTEGGFTTNEKLFF.

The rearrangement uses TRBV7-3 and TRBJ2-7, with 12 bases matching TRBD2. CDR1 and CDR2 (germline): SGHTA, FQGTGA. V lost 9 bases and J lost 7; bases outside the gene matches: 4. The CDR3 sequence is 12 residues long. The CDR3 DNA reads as TGTGCCAGTCGTACTAGCGGGGGGGAGCAGTACTTC. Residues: CASRTSGGEQYF.

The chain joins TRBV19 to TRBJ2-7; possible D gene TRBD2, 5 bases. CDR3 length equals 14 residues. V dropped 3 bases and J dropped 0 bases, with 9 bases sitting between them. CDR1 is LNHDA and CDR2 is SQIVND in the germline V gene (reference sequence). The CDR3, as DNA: TGTGCCAGTAGTATTGGTGGGAGCTCCTACGAGCAGTACTTC. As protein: CASSIGGSSYEQYF.

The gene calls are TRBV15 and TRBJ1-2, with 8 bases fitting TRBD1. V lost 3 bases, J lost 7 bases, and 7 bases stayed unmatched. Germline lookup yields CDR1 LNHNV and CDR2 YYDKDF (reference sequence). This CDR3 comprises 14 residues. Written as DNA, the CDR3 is TGTGCCACCAGCAGTGCCAGGGGGCTGAGTGGCTACACCTTC. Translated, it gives CATSSARGLSGYTF.

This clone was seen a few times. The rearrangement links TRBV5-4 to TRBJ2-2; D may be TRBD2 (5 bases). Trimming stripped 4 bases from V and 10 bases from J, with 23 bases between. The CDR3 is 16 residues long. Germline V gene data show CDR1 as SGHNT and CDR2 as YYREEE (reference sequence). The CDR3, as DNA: TGTGCCAGCAGCCCCTCCCCCGGACTCTTGGCCTCGGAGCTGTTTTTT. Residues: CASSPSPGLLASELFF.

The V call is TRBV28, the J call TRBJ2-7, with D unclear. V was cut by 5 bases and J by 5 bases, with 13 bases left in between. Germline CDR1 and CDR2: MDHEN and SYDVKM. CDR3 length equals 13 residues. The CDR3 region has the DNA TGTGCCAGCAGTCCACACGACAAAAACGAGCAGTACTTC. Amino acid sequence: CASSPHDKNEQYF. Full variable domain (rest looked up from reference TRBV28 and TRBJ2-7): DVKVTQSSRYLVKRTGEKVFLECVQDMDHENMFWYRQDPGLGLRLIYFSYDVKMKEKGDIPEGYSVSREKKERFSLILESASTNQTSMYLCASSPHDKNEQYFGPGTRLTVT.

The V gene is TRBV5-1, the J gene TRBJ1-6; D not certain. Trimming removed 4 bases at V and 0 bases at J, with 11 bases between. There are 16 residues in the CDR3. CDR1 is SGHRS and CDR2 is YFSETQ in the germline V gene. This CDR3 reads CASSAAMGSYNSPLHF. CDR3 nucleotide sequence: TGCGCCAGCAGCGCCGCAATGGGCTCCTATAATTCACCCCTCCACTTT. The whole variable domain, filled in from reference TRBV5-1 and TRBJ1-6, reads KAGVTQTPRYLIKTRGQQVTLSCSPISGHRSVSWYQQTPGQGLQFLFEYFSETQRNKGNFPGRFSGRQFSNSRSEMNVSTLELGDSALYLCASSAAMGSYNSPLHFGNGTRLTVT.

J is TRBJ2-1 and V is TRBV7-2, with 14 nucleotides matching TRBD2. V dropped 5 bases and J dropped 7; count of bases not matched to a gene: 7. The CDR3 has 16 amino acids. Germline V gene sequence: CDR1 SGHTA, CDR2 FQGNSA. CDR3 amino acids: CASSTRLAGGTNEQFF. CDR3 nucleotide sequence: TGTGCCAGCAGCACCCGACTAGCGGGAGGGACGAATGAGCAGTTCTTC.

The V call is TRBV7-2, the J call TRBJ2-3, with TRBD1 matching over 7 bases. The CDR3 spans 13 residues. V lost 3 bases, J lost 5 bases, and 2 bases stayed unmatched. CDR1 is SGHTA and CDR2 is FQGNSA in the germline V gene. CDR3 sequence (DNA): TGTGCCAGCAGCTTCACAGGGGAAGATACGCAGTATTTT. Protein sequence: CASSFTGEDTQYF.

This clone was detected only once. CDR3 DNA: TGTGCCAGCCTCCCCCGGGGCACCTCCTACGAGCAGTACTTC. This sequence encodes CASLPRGTSYEQYF. The rearrangement uses TRBV2 and TRBJ2-7; D is tentatively TRBD1 or TRBD2 (5 bases each). This CDR3 contains 14 residues. V was pared by 8 bases and J by 0 bases, with 14 bases between. Per germline, CDR1 SNHLY and CDR2 FYNNEI.

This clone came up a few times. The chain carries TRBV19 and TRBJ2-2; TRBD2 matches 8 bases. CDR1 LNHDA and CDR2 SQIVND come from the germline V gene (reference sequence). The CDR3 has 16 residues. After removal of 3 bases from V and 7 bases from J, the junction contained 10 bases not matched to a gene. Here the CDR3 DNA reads TGTGCCAGTAGTATCAGGAGCGGGAGAAAATTCGGGGAGCTGTTTTTT. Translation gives CASSIRSGRKFGELFF.

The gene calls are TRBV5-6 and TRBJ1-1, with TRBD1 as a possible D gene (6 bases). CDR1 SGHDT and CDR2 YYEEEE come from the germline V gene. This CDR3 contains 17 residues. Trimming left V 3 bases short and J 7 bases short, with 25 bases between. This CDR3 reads CASSWTKTARGRYEAFF. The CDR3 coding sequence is TGTGCCAGCAGCTGGACGAAAACGGCCAGGGGAAGATATGAAGCTTTCTTT.

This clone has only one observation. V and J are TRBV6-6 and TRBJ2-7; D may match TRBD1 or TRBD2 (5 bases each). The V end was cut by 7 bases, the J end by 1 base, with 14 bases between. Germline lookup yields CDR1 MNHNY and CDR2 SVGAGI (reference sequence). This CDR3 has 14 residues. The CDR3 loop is CASTHMGPSYEQYF. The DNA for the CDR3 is TGTGCCAGCACCCACATGGGACCATCCTACGAGCAGTACTTC.

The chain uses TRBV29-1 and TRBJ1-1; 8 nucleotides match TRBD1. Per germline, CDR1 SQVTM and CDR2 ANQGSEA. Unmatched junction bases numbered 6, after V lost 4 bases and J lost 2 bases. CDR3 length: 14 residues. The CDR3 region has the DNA TGCAGCGTTGTGTGGGACAGGAGTAACACTGAAGCTTTCTTT. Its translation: CSVVWDRSNTEAFF.

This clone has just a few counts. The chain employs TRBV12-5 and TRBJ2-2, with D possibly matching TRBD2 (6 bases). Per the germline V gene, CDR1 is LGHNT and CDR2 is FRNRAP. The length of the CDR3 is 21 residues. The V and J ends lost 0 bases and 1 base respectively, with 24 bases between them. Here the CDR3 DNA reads TGTGCTAGTGGTTTGGTCCAATCTACCGTCTCGGGACTTCAGAACACCGGGGAGCTGTTTTTT. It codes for CASGLVQSTVSGLQNTGELFF.

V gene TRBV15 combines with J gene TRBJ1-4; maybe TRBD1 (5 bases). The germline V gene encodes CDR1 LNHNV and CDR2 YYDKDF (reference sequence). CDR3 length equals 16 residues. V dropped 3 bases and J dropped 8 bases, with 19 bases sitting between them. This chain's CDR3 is CATSREPGRRAEKLFF. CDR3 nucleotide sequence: TGTGCCACCAGCAGGGAACCGGGACGGAGAGCCGAAAAACTGTTTTTT.

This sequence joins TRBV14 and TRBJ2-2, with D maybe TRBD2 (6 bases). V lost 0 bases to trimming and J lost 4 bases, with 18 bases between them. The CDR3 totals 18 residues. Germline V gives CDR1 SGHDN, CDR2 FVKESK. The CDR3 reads CASSQESLLAGLTGELFF. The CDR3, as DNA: TGTGCCAGCAGCCAAGAATCTCTCTTGGCGGGGCTCACCGGGGAGCTGTTTTTT.

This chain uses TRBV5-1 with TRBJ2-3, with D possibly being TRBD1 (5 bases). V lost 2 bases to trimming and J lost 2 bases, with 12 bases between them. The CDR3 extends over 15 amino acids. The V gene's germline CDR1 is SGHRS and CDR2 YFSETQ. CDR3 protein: CASSFSGAHTDTQYF. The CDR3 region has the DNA TGCGCCAGCAGCTTTTCTGGGGCCCACACAGATACGCAGTATTTT.

The CDR3 region has the DNA TGTGCCAGCAATAAGGGAGTCGGCTATGGCTACACCTTC. This gives the protein CASNKGVGYGYTF. V and J are TRBV25-1 and TRBJ1-2, with D uncertain. Germline V gene lookup returns CDR1 MGHDK and CDR2 SYGVNS. V dropped 7 bases and J dropped 4 bases, with 13 bases sitting between them. CDR3 size: 13 residues.

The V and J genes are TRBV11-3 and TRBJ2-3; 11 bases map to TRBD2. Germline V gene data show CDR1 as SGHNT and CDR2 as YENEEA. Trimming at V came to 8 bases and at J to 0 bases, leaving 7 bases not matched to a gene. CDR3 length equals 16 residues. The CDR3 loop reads CASPLAGGLSTDTQYF. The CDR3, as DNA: TGTGCCAGCCCCCTAGCGGGAGGTCTGAGCACAGATACGCAGTATTTT.

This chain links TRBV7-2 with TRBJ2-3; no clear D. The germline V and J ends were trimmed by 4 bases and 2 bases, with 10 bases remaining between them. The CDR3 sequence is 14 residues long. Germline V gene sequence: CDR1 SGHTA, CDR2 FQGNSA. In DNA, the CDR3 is TGTGCCAGCAGCTCCCGGGTTTACACAGATACGCAGTATTTT. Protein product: CASSSRVYTDTQYF.

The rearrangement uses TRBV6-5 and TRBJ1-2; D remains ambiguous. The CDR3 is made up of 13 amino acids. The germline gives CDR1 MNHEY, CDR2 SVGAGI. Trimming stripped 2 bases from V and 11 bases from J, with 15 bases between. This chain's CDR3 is CASSYTPDRSYTF. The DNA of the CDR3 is TGTGCCAGCAGTTACACCCCAGACCGCAGTTACACCTTC.